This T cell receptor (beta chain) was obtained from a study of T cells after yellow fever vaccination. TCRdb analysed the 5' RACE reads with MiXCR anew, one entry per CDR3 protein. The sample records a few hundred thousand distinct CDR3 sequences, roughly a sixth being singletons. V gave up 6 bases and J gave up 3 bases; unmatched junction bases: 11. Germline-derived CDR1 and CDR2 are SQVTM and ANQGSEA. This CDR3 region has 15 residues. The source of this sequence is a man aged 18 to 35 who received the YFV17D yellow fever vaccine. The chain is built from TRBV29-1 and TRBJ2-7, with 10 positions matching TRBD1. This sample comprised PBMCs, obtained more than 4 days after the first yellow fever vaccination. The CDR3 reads CSVVGTGDTYYEQYF. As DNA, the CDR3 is TGCAGCGTGGTAGGGACAGGGGATACCTACTACGAGCAGTACTTC.